Below are 27 T cell receptor beta chains sequenced from a single sample in a study of shared clonotypes between healthy human individuals. Repertoires were generated with immunoSEQ multiplex PCR, while TCRdb's copy carries only in-frame clones and drops some. There are more than 2 million clones in the sample; under 97% occur only once, and around 0.13% lies in the top ten. Specimen: naive CD4+ T cells sorted from blood. Subset in this sample: CD45RA+ positively selected. These receptors originate from a man between 18 and 35 years old in good health.

This rearrangement joins TRBV10-3 to TRBJ1-1; perhaps TRBD1 as D (5 bases). Germline V gene lookup returns CDR1 ENHRY and CDR2 SYGVKD. V was trimmed by 8 bases and J by 4 bases, leaving 8 bases between them. The CDR3 has 11 residues. The CDR3: CAIQGSTEAFF. The CDR3 nucleotides are TGTGCCATCCAGGGTAGCACTGAAGCTTTCTTT.

The chain combines TRBV11-2 with TRBJ2-7, with 9 nucleotides matching TRBD1. CDR3 size: 15 residues. J lost 3 bases, V lost 5 bases, and 8 bases had no gene match. CDR1 is SGHAT and CDR2 is FQNNGV in the germline V gene. The CDR3 loop reads CASSRIPGQGYEQYF. The CDR3 nucleotides read TGTGCCAGCAGCCGAATTCCGGGACAGGGCTACGAGCAGTACTTC.

This clone was detected once. The chain recombines TRBV27 with TRBJ1-2; D unresolved. Between the trimmed V and J ends, which lost 6 bases and 0 bases, there was a span of 11 bases. The germline gives CDR1 MNHEY, CDR2 SMNVEV (reference sequence). This CDR3 is 14 amino acids long. This CDR3 is CASSRTQTNYGYTF. The CDR3 DNA follows: TGTGCCAGCAGCCGGACCCAGACTAACTATGGCTACACCTTC.

The chain has TRBV10-1 and TRBJ1-1; D is perhaps TRBD1 (6 bases). V lost 5 bases, J lost 5 bases, and 21 bases lay in between. CDR1 is WNHNN and CDR2 is SYGVQD in the germline V gene (reference sequence). CDR3 length: 16 amino acids. The CDR3 nucleotides are TGCGCCAGCAGTCTAAGGGACAACTCGAGACGTACTGAAGCTTTCTTT. This translates into CASSLRDNSRRTEAFF.

Points on this clone: Additional DNA sequences in this sample encode the identical CDR3. The chain carries TRBV6-5 and TRBJ1-1; 8 bases fit TRBD1. CDR3 size: 14 residues. Per the germline V gene, CDR1 is MNHEY and CDR2 is SVGAGI. The trim removed 2 bases at V and 1 base at J, leaving 0 bases unmatched. CDR3 nucleotide sequence: TGTGCCAGCAGTTACGACAGGGGGAACACTGAAGCTTTCTTT. This encodes CASSYDRGNTEAFF.

With respect to this clone: The sample has other DNA sequences that encode this CDR3 too. The V call is TRBV30, the J call TRBJ2-7, with D perhaps assigned TRBD1 or TRBD2 (5 bases each). The CDR3 is 11 residues long. Between the trimmed V and J ends, which lost 5 bases and 4 bases, there was a span of 9 bases. Germline loops: CDR1 GTSNPN, CDR2 SVGIG (reference sequence). The CDR3 nucleotides are TGTGCCTGGGGGACGGCATACGAGCAGTACTTC. Translation: CAWGTAYEQYF. Using reference TRBV30 and TRBJ2-7 for the parts outside the CDR3, the full variable domain is SQTIHQWPATLVQPVGSPLSLECTVEGTSNPNLYWYRQAAGRGLQLLFYSVGIGQISSEVPQNLSASRPQDRQFILSSKKLLLSDSGFYLCAWGTAYEQYFGPGTRLTVT.

This clone was picked up one time. The chain carries TRBV14 and TRBJ2-1; D is possibly TRBD1 or TRBD2 (5 bases each). Trimming removed 4 bases from V and 7 bases from J, with 14 bases in between. Germline CDR1 reads SGHDN; CDR2 reads FVKESK. The CDR3 loop spans 14 amino acids. CDR3 coding DNA: TGTGCCAGCAGCCCCCACGGGACCGAGAATGAGCAGTTCTTC. Protein sequence: CASSPHGTENEQFF. Combining the CDR3 with reference TRBV14 and TRBJ2-1 gives the whole variable domain EAGVTQFPSHSVIEKGQTVTLRCDPISGHDNLYWYRRVMGKEIKFLLHFVKESKQDESGMPNNRFLAERTGGTYSTLKVQPAELEDSGVYFCASSPHGTENEQFFGPGTRLTVL.

The rearrangement joins TRBV30 to TRBJ1-2; D remains unclear. With 2 bases removed from V and 8 bases from J, the gap between germline ends came to 9 bases. The germline V gene encodes CDR1 GTSNPN and CDR2 SVGIG (reference sequence). The CDR3 has 11 residues. The CDR3 sequence is CAWSSGQGYTF. Written as DNA, the CDR3 is TGTGCCTGGAGTTCCGGGCAGGGCTACACCTTC.

This chain's CDR3 is CASSSRGGGGRARFYEQYF. In nucleotides, the CDR3 is TGTGCCAGCAGCTCCCGCGGGGGAGGCGGGAGGGCAAGATTCTACGAGCAGTACTTC. The chain uses TRBV7-2 and TRBJ2-7; 9 positions agree with TRBD2. V dropped 4 bases and J dropped 3; count of bases not matched to a gene: 19. Germline V lookup: CDR1 SGHTA, CDR2 FQGNSA. This CDR3 has 19 residues.

The chain employs TRBV29-1 and TRBJ1-5; D not certain. With 7 bases removed from V and 1 base from J, the gap between germline ends came to 11 bases. Germline CDR1 SQVTM, CDR2 ANQGSEA. The CDR3 length is 13 residues. CDR3 loop: CSARPASNQPQHF. The CDR3, as DNA: TGCAGCGCAAGGCCAGCGAGCAATCAGCCCCAGCATTTT.

J is TRBJ2-7 and V is TRBV28; 8 nucleotides line up with TRBD2. The CDR3 is 16 residues long. From germline, CDR1 is MDHEN and CDR2 SYDVKM. The junction had 11 bases not matched to a gene; V was cut back by 5 bases and J by 2 bases. The CDR3 protein is CASSVLLAGSPYEQYF. The CDR3, as DNA: TGTGCCAGCAGTGTCCTCCTAGCGGGTTCTCCCTACGAGCAGTACTTC.

The chain uses TRBV6-5 and TRBJ2-3; 9 bases fit TRBD2. The CDR3 contains 12 residues. Germline loops: CDR1 MNHEY, CDR2 SVGAGI. Trimming removed 10 bases from V and 4 bases from J; junction bases left unmatched: 3. The CDR3 DNA follows: TGTGCCACCGGCGGGGGGGCAGATACGCAGTATTTT. Its translation: CATGGGADTQYF.

The gene calls are TRBV11-1 and TRBJ2-7; D is possibly TRBD2 (6 bases). Trimming pared 5 bases from V and 1 base from J, leaving 18 bases between. Germline V CDR1 and CDR2: SGHAT, FQDESV (reference sequence). The CDR3 runs to 16 residues. CDR3 coding DNA: TGTGCCAGCAGCCAGGCCCCGGGACTTTCTTCCTACGAGCAGTACTTC. It specifies CASSQAPGLSSYEQYF.

As concerns this clone: This sample also contains other DNA sequences that code for the same CDR3. The chain is built from TRBV6-5 and TRBJ1-3; no reliable D call. Trimming removed 0 bases at V and 0 bases at J, with 6 bases between. This CDR3 is 15 amino acids long. CDR1 and CDR2 (germline): MNHEY, SVGAGI. The CDR3 DNA reads as TGTGCCAGCAGTTACTCGACTTCCTCTGGAAACACCATATATTTT. This sequence encodes CASSYSTSSGNTIYF.

This chain connects TRBV5-1 to TRBJ2-7, with 8 positions matching TRBD1. V trimming: 5 bases; J trimming: 4 bases; junction bases outside the gene matches: 14. CDR1 is SGHRS, CDR2 YFSETQ, per germline. This CDR3 is 16 amino acids long. The CDR3 here is CASSRAPAQGVYEQYF. CDR3 DNA sequence: TGCGCCAGCAGTAGGGCTCCAGCACAGGGGGTATACGAGCAGTACTTC.

The chain has TRBV10-2 and TRBJ2-7; D is perhaps TRBD1 (6 bases). CDR3 size: 13 residues. Trimming took 6 bases from V and 2 from J, leaving 11 bases between them. Germline CDR1 is WSHSY and CDR2 is SAAADI. The DNA of the CDR3 is TGCGCCAGCAGCCGGACAGCTACCTACGAGCAGTACTTC. It encodes CASSRTATYEQYF.

This clone appeared a single time. The J gene is TRBJ2-1, the V gene TRBV6-1; D is undetermined. CDR3 length: 13 residues. Deletions cut 8 bases from V and 4 bases from J, with 12 bases between. CDR1 is MNHNS, CDR2 SASEGT, per germline. For the CDR3, the DNA is TGTGCCAGCTTGTCGGCACTTTACAATGAGCAGTTCTTC. It specifies CASLSALYNEQFF.

The chain uses TRBV2 and TRBJ2-7; a weak D match, TRBD1 (5 bases). The germline V gene has CDR1 SNHLY and CDR2 FYNNEI. This CDR3 has 13 amino acids. The germline V and J ends were trimmed by 7 bases and 0 bases, with 10 bases remaining between them. The CDR3 here is CASNWGLSYEQYF. The CDR3 DNA is TGTGCCAGCAACTGGGGCCTCTCCTACGAGCAGTACTTC.

This rearrangement joins TRBV18 to TRBJ2-1; 7 bases align to TRBD2. Germline V gives CDR1 KGHSH, CDR2 LQKENI. V shed 6 bases, J shed 3 bases, and the junction held 8 bases outside the gene matches. The CDR3 consists of 15 residues. CDR3 bases: TGTGCCAGCTCCCGTTCGCTAGCGGACTACAATGAGCAGTTCTTC. Its protein is CASSRSLADYNEQFF.

The rearrangement links TRBV4-1 to TRBJ2-3; tentatively, D is TRBD2 (6 bases). The CDR3 is 16 residues long. Trimming removed 1 base at V and 2 bases at J, with 13 bases between. The V gene's germline CDR1 is MGHRA and CDR2 YSYEKL. The CDR3 protein is CASSQVAGTFTDTQYF. The CDR3 DNA reads TGCGCCAGCAGCCAAGTGGCGGGGACGTTCACAGATACGCAGTATTTT.

This chain connects TRBV5-1 to TRBJ2-5; D gene ambiguous. Trimming shortened V by 5 bases and J by 7 bases, and 9 bases separated the two germline ends. Germline lookup yields CDR1 SGHRS and CDR2 YFSETQ. The CDR3 loop spans 11 amino acids. The CDR3 DNA is TGCGCCAGCAGTATAGAGAGGACCCAGTACTTC. Protein product: CASSIERTQYF.

The rearrangement joins TRBV28 to TRBJ1-4; 7 bases fit TRBD1. In germline, CDR1 is MDHEN, CDR2 SYDVKM. CDR3 length: 14 residues. V lost 6 bases, J lost 7 bases, and 8 bases stayed unmatched. CDR3 amino acids: CASRGGGLSEKLFF. The CDR3 DNA follows: TGTGCCAGCAGGGGAGGGGGCCTTTCTGAAAAACTGTTTTTT. The whole variable domain, filled in from reference TRBV28 and TRBJ1-4, reads DVKVTQSSRYLVKRTGEKVFLECVQDMDHENMFWYRQDPGLGLRLIYFSYDVKMKEKGDIPEGYSVSREKKERFSLILESASTNQTSMYLCASRGGGLSEKLFFGSGTQLSVL.

The chain carries TRBV5-1 and TRBJ2-1; TRBD2 matches at 10 bases. CDR3 length: 16 residues. The V gene end was trimmed by 1 base and the J gene end by 5 bases; junction bases not matched to a gene: 6. CDR1 is SGHRS and CDR2 is YFSETQ in the germline V gene. Here the CDR3 reads CASSLSLAGVDNEQFF. The CDR3 DNA reads TGCGCCAGCAGCTTGTCCCTAGCGGGAGTCGACAATGAGCAGTTCTTC.

The rearrangement links TRBV9 to TRBJ1-4; weak D call: TRBD1 (5 bases). Germline V gene data show CDR1 as SGDLS and CDR2 as YYNGEE. V was cut by 0 bases and J by 2 bases, with 17 bases left in between. CDR3 length equals 18 residues. The CDR3 is CASSVGLGGVGTNEKLFF. CDR3 DNA: TGTGCCAGCAGCGTAGGATTAGGAGGGGTGGGGACTAATGAAAAACTGTTTTTT.

V is TRBV11-2 and J is TRBJ2-1, with D perhaps matching TRBD1 (6 bases). The ends were cut back, 3 bases at V and 7 bases at J, with 13 bases in the middle. This CDR3 has 14 residues. Germline V gene data show CDR1 as SGHAT and CDR2 as FQNNGV. The CDR3 coding sequence is TGTGCCAGCAGCTTGGTGGGGGCCGTTAATGAGCAGTTCTTC. It is translated as CASSLVGAVNEQFF.

The chain is built from TRBV2 and TRBJ2-3; D remains unclear. Trimming took off 3 bases at V and 0 bases at J, with 16 bases between the two ends. The CDR3 consists of 17 residues. Germline values: CDR1 SNHLY, CDR2 FYNNEI. In nucleotides, the CDR3 is TGTGCCAGCAGTGACCAGGTCCGAAGCCCTAGCACAGATACGCAGTATTTT. It yields the protein CASSDQVRSPSTDTQYF.

This clone showed up just once. The CDR3 loop is CASSPPSGTGANVLTF. CDR3 coding DNA: TGTGCCAGCTCACCACCGTCGGGGACTGGGGCCAACGTCCTGACTTTC. The chain recombines TRBV18 with TRBJ2-6; the D gene is possibly TRBD2 (5 bases). The V end lost 0 bases, the J end lost 2 bases, and 8 bases lay between the germline ends. There are 16 residues in the CDR3. Germline V lookup: CDR1 KGHSH, CDR2 LQKENI. The full variable domain, rest sourced from reference TRBV18 and TRBJ2-6, is NAGVMQNPRHLVRRRGQEARLRCSPMKGHSHVYWYRQLPEEGLKFMVYLQKENIIDESGMPKERFSAEFPKEGPSILRIQQVVRGDSAAYFCASSPPSGTGANVLTFGAGSRLTVL.